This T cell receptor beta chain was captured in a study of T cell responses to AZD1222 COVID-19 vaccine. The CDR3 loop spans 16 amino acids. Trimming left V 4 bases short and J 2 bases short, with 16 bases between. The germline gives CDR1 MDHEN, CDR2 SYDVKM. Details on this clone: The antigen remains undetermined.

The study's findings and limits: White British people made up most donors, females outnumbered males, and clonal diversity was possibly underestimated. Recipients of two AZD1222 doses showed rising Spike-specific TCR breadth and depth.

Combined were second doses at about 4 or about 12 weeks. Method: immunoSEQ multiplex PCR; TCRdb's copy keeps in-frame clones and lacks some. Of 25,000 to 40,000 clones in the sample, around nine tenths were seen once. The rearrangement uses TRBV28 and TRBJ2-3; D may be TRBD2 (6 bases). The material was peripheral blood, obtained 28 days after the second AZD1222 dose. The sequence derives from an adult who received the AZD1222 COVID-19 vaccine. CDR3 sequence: CASSSAAGGPTDTQYF. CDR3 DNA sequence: TGTGCCAGCAGTTCGGCAGCGGGCGGTCCCACAGATACGCAGTATTTT.